The T cell receptor beta chain described here comes from a study of T cells in tumors after PD-1 blockade. About the study: A subset received ongoing vismodegib 150 mg daily alongside anti-PD-1 therapy. Blood samples averaged about 120,000 templates (range about 23,000-260,000) and fewer than 40,000 unique clonotypes.

The method was immunoSEQ multiplex PCR; TCRdb's version includes in-frame clones alone and lacks a portion of them. The sample consists of roughly 14,000 clones, about 84% of them appearing once. Losses at the gene ends were 4 bases for V and 5 bases for J; bases not matched to a gene: 4. Germline CDR1 LGHDT, CDR2 YNNKEL (reference sequence). There are 13 residues in the CDR3. The sequencing here drew on PBMCs, taken after anti-PD-1 treatment. This receptor was taken from a human donor with basal cell carcinoma. V is TRBV3-1 (or the pseudogene TRBV3-2) and J is TRBJ2-5; TRBD2 agrees at 7 bases. The CDR3 DNA follows: TGTGCCAGCAGCCTCTACGGGGGGGAGACCCAGTACTTC. The encoded protein is CASSLYGGETQYF.